These 30 T cell receptor beta chains were sequenced from one sample in a study of T cell responses to AZD1222 COVID-19 vaccine. Clones were sequenced by immunoSEQ multiplex PCR, and TCRdb holds only the in-frame ones, with some missing. This sample yields 44,000 or so clones, of which about 80% are seen a single time; about a fifth belongs to the top ten. The material sequenced was peripheral blood, taken 28 days after the second dose of the MenACWY control vaccine. These receptors all come from an adult who received the MenACWY meningococcal vaccine as a control.

The J gene is TRBJ2-1, the V gene TRBV7-9; TRBD1 or TRBD2 may be the D gene (5 bases each). Per the germline V gene, CDR1 is SEHNR and CDR2 is FQNEAQ (reference sequence). CDR3 length: 14 amino acids. The V end was cut by 5 bases, the J end by 5 bases, with 13 bases between. Here the CDR3 reads CASSLRDQHNEQFF. CDR3 bases: TGTGCCAGCAGCCTCCGGGACCAACACAATGAGCAGTTCTTC.

The chain links TRBV6-5 to TRBJ2-5; perhaps TRBD2 as D (5 bases). Germline CDR1 is MNHEY and CDR2 is SVGAGI. The ends were cut back, 6 bases at V and 5 bases at J, with 16 bases in the middle. The CDR3 length is 14 residues. CDR3 coding DNA: TGTGCCAGCAGCCACGGACTTCTAAAGGAGACCCAGTACTTC. Translating gives CASSHGLLKETQYF.

This chain connects TRBV5-1 to TRBJ2-7; D is perhaps TRBD1 (6 bases). CDR3 length: 14 amino acids. CDR1 SGHRS and CDR2 YFSETQ come from the germline V gene. Trimming removed 0 bases from V and 2 bases from J, with 9 bases in between. The DNA for the CDR3 is TGCGCCAGCAGCTTGGACGGACAGACCTACGAGCAGTACTTC. Translation gives CASSLDGQTYEQYF. Looking up the rest from reference TRBV5-1 and TRBJ2-7 gives the full variable domain: KAGVTQTPRYLIKTRGQQVTLSCSPISGHRSVSWYQQTPGQGLQFLFEYFSETQRNKGNFPGRFSGRQFSNSRSEMNVSTLELGDSALYLCASSLDGQTYEQYFGPGTRLTVT.

The chain combines TRBV6-5 with TRBJ1-2; 9 nucleotides line up with TRBD1. CDR1 and CDR2 from the germline V gene are MNHEY and SVGAGI. J lost 8 bases, V lost 9 bases, and 7 bases had no gene match. The CDR3 consists of 12 residues. Written as DNA, the CDR3 is TGTGCCAGACGGCGGGGACAGGGAGGCTACACCTTC. Its translation: CARRRGQGGYTF.

This clone was counted between two and nine times. The chain couples TRBV14 to TRBJ2-5; tentatively, D is TRBD1 (6 bases). The germline V and J ends were trimmed by 4 bases and 2 bases, with 8 bases remaining between them. CDR1 and CDR2 (germline): SGHDN, FVKESK. This CDR3 region has 13 residues. The CDR3 DNA reads TGTGCCAGCAGCCGGACAGTACAAGAGACCCAGTACTTC. Translating it yields CASSRTVQETQYF.

The rearrangement joins TRBV13 to TRBJ1-1, with D possibly TRBD1 on 6 matching bases. The length of the CDR3 is 13 residues. V was pared by 4 bases and J by 4 bases, with 10 bases between. Germline CDR1 and CDR2: PRHDT and FYEKMQ (reference sequence). The DNA of the CDR3 is TGTGCCAGCAGCTCAGGGGATAGCACTGAAGCTTTCTTT. This encodes CASSSGDSTEAFF.

This chain uses TRBV7-7 with TRBJ2-5; D possibly corresponds to TRBD1 (6 bases). This CDR3 contains 16 residues. CDR1 and CDR2 (germline): SSHAT, FNYEAQ (reference sequence). V lost 1 base and J 5 bases, leaving 17 bases between the germline ends. The DNA of the CDR3 is TGTGCCAGCAGCTTAGATGGGACACCCTTGGGGGAGACCCAGTACTTC. It translates to CASSLDGTPLGETQYF.

This clone has a single count. The V and J genes are TRBV19 and TRBJ2-3, with D perhaps matching TRBD1 (5 bases). Trimming took off 5 bases at V and 2 bases at J, with 17 bases between the two ends. The CDR3 is made up of 16 amino acids. Germline CDR1 is LNHDA and CDR2 is SQIVND (reference sequence). The CDR3 region is CASSSTVRAYTDTQYF. As DNA, the CDR3 is TGTGCCAGTAGTTCCACCGTCAGGGCTTACACAGATACGCAGTATTTT.

The chain recombines TRBV2 with TRBJ2-2; 7 bases align to TRBD1. The J segment lost 0 bases and the V segment lost 9 bases, leaving 7 bases of the junction unmatched. CDR1 and CDR2 (germline): SNHLY, FYNNEI. The CDR3 covers 15 residues. The CDR3 reads CASTPTGANTGELFF. In DNA, the CDR3 is TGTGCCAGTACCCCCACAGGGGCGAACACCGGGGAGCTGTTTTTT.

This rearrangement joins TRBV5-1 to TRBJ2-1; either TRBD1 or TRBD2 may fit D (6 bases each). V was pared by 0 bases and J by 2 bases, with 15 bases between. CDR3 size: 17 residues. CDR1 is SGHRS, CDR2 YFSETQ, per germline. The DNA of the CDR3 is TGCGCCAGCAGCTTGGAGAGGGGGGCAAACGCCTACAATGAGCAGTTCTTC. Encoded protein: CASSLERGANAYNEQFF.

This clone came up a few times. The chain has TRBV4-1 and TRBJ2-6; tentatively, D is TRBD2 (5 bases). The CDR3 has 19 amino acids. Trimming removed 1 base from V and 1 base from J, with 17 bases in between. Germline V gene sequence: CDR1 MGHRA, CDR2 YSYEKL. This CDR3 is CASSQGLLTRQSGANVLTF. For the CDR3, the DNA is TGCGCCAGCAGCCAAGGGCTACTAACTAGGCAGTCTGGGGCCAACGTCCTGACTTTC.

The V and J genes are TRBV10-1 and TRBJ1-1; tentatively, D is TRBD1 (5 bases). Deletions cut 2 bases from V and 5 bases from J, with 12 bases between. The CDR3 spans 14 residues. Germline V CDR1 and CDR2: WNHNN, SYGVQD (reference sequence). Written as DNA, the CDR3 is TGCGCCAGCAGTGAGATGACAGTTGGTACTGAAGCTTTCTTT. This translates into CASSEMTVGTEAFF.

The chain uses TRBV20-1 and TRBJ2-7, with TRBD1 matching 8 bases. The CDR3 consists of 15 residues. V dropped 3 bases and J dropped 0; count of bases not matched to a gene: 7. The germline V gene has CDR1 DFQATT and CDR2 SNEGSKA (reference sequence). CDR3 in amino acids: CSASPRDRSSYEQYF. The CDR3 nucleotides are TGCAGTGCTAGTCCCAGGGACAGGAGCTCCTACGAGCAGTACTTC.

This chain uses TRBV6-5 with TRBJ1-3; D gene unclear. From germline, CDR1 is MNHEY and CDR2 SVGAGI. CDR3 length: 14 amino acids. V shed 2 bases and J shed 1 base, with 6 bases lying between them. The DNA of the CDR3 is TGTGCCAGCAGTTACGGAGTATCTGGAAACACCATATATTTT. Amino acid sequence: CASSYGVSGNTIYF.

J is TRBJ1-5 and V is TRBV27; possibly TRBD1 for D (6 bases). Germline assignment: CDR1 MNHEY and CDR2 SMNVEV (reference sequence). Trimming took 6 bases from V and 4 from J, leaving 16 bases between them. This CDR3 is built from 15 residues. The CDR3 DNA reads TGTGCCAGCAGGCCTAAAGGGGGAGAAAATCAGCCCCAGCATTTT. Protein: CASRPKGGENQPQHF.

Notes on this clone: Other DNA variants within this sample encode the same CDR3. This rearrangement joins TRBV7-9 to TRBJ1-2; the match to TRBD1 covers 9 bases. CDR3 length: 13 residues. V shed 3 bases, J shed 6 bases, and the junction held 2 bases outside the gene matches. Per germline, CDR1 SEHNR and CDR2 FQNEAQ (reference sequence). CDR3 coding DNA: TGTGCCAGCAGCTTGGGACAGGGCGATGGCTACACCTTC. This encodes CASSLGQGDGYTF.

The chain carries TRBV4-1 and TRBJ1-3; D remains ambiguous. The V end was cut by 4 bases, the J end by 2 bases, with 12 bases between. The CDR3 spans 15 residues. Germline V gives CDR1 MGHRA, CDR2 YSYEKL. CDR3 in DNA: TGCGCCAGCAGCCCAACCTTAGAGGCTGGAAACACCATATATTTT. This gives the protein CASSPTLEAGNTIYF.

The chain joins TRBV5-4 to TRBJ2-5; 12 bases fit TRBD2. CDR3 size: 13 residues. J was trimmed by 3 bases and V by 10 bases; bases with no gene match: 4. Per germline, CDR1 SGHNT and CDR2 YYREEE (reference sequence). The DNA of the CDR3 is TGTGCCCTGACTAGCGGGAGAGAAGAGACCCAGTACTTC. Translated, it gives CALTSGREETQYF. Drawing the rest from reference TRBV5-4 and TRBJ2-5, the complete variable domain is ETGVTQSPTHLIKTRGQQVTLRCSSQSGHNTVSWYQQALGQGPQFIFQYYREEENGRGNFPPRFSGLQFPNYSSELNVNALELDDSALYLCALTSGREETQYFGPGTRLLVL.

J is TRBJ2-3 and V is TRBV6-6, with D uncertain. The CDR3 covers 15 residues. V was pared by 4 bases and J by 1 base, with 12 bases between. Germline-derived CDR1 and CDR2 are MNHNY and SVGAGI (reference sequence). Here the CDR3 reads CASSSARVGTDTQYF. In DNA, the CDR3 is TGTGCCAGCAGTTCCGCCCGGGTCGGCACAGATACGCAGTATTTT.

The rearrangement uses TRBV2 and TRBJ2-1; 8 bases are shared with TRBD2. The CDR3 extends over 14 amino acids. V lost 6 bases and J lost 7; bases outside the gene matches: 8. Germline-derived CDR1 and CDR2 are SNHLY and FYNNEI. The CDR3 protein is CASSSGLGFNEQFF. As DNA, the CDR3 is TGTGCCAGCAGCTCGGGACTAGGGTTTAATGAGCAGTTCTTC.

This clone turned up a few times. The chain has TRBV7-3 and TRBJ2-2; D might be TRBD2 (6 bases). CDR1 and CDR2 from the germline V gene are SGHTA and FQGTGA. Between the trimmed V and J ends, which lost 5 bases and 3 bases, there was a span of 19 bases. This CDR3 has 17 amino acids. CDR3 residues: CASSPEGLSGDTGELFF. The DNA for the CDR3 is TGTGCCAGCAGCCCTGAGGGACTCTCTGGGGACACCGGGGAGCTGTTTTTT.

The genes are TRBV2 and TRBJ1-6; 10 bases are a match to TRBD1. The germline gives CDR1 SNHLY, CDR2 FYNNEI. The CDR3 spans 14 residues. Unmatched junction bases numbered 5, after V lost 5 bases and J lost 10 bases. In nucleotides, the CDR3 is TGTGCCAGCAGTAAAGGGACAGGGGTGTCACCCCTCCACTTT. Translating gives CASSKGTGVSPLHF.

The V and J genes are TRBV19 and TRBJ2-1; 8 bases are shared with TRBD2. J lost 6 bases, V lost 6 bases, and 7 bases had no gene match. The germline CDR1 and CDR2 sequences are LNHDA and SQIVND (reference sequence). The CDR3 spans 14 residues. As DNA, the CDR3 is TGTGCCAGTAGAGGTCGGGGGGGCCCCAATGAGCAGTTCTTC. This encodes CASRGRGGPNEQFF.

The chain is built from TRBV2 and TRBJ2-1, with 7 bases that match TRBD1. This CDR3 comprises 14 residues. Germline CDR1 is SNHLY and CDR2 is FYNNEI. J lost 3 bases, V lost 5 bases, and 4 bases had no gene match. This CDR3 is CASSYRGNYNEQFF. The CDR3 DNA reads as TGTGCCAGCAGTTACAGGGGTAACTACAATGAGCAGTTCTTC.

Only one count was recorded for this clone. One end of the junction varies from germline; a read error may be responsible. This chain connects TRBV2 to TRBJ2-7; D is tentatively TRBD1 or TRBD2 (5 bases each). This CDR3 region has 14 residues. Germline V gene lookup returns CDR1 SNHLY and CDR2 FYNNEI. CDR3 sequence: CASSEDGRVGAVNF. The CDR3 nucleotides are TGTGCCAGCAGTGAAGACGGCAGGGTGGGAGCAGTTAATTTC. Based on the CDR3 plus reference TRBV2 and TRBJ2-7, the full variable domain is EPEVTQTPSHQVTQMGQEVILRCVPISNHLYFYWYRQILGQKVEFLVSFYNNEISEKSEIFDDQFSVERPDGSNFTLKIRSTKLEDSAMYFCASSEDGRVGAVNFGPGTRLTVT.

This clone was counted a single time. The gene calls are TRBV28 and TRBJ2-1; TRBD2 aligns across 9 bases. The germline V gene encodes CDR1 MDHEN and CDR2 SYDVKM. V shed 6 bases and J 4 bases; nucleotides not matched to a gene: 16. This CDR3 contains 18 residues. CDR3 region: CASRPSPVAGVRYNEQFF. In DNA form, the CDR3 reads TGTGCCAGCAGACCTTCCCCCGTAGCGGGAGTAAGGTACAATGAGCAGTTCTTC.

CDR3 DNA sequence: TGTGCCACCCGGGCGGGGGGCTTCACAGATACGCAGTATTTT. Its translation is CATRAGGFTDTQYF. V usage is TRBV2 and J usage is TRBJ2-3, with 8 nucleotides matching TRBD2. V dropped 10 bases and J dropped 2; count of bases not matched to a gene: 8. The germline V gene encodes CDR1 SNHLY and CDR2 FYNNEI. The CDR3 is 14 amino acids. Supplemented by reference TRBV2 and TRBJ2-3, the full variable domain reads EPEVTQTPSHQVTQMGQEVILRCVPISNHLYFYWYRQILGQKVEFLVSFYNNEISEKSEIFDDQFSVERPDGSNFTLKIRSTKLEDSAMYFCATRAGGFTDTQYFGPGTRLTVL.

The chain is built from TRBV12-3 or TRBV12-4 and TRBJ1-2; D gene ambiguous. V dropped 7 bases and J dropped 6 bases, with 12 bases sitting between them. The CDR3 has 12 amino acids. For the CDR3, the DNA is TGTGCCAGCACCCTAAACGCGGATGGCTACACCTTC. Protein product: CASTLNADGYTF.

This clone was seen just once. This chain uses TRBV30 with TRBJ2-1, with 7 bases identical to TRBD2. J gave up 1 base and V 7 bases, and 13 bases lay outside the gene matches. Germline V lookup: CDR1 GTSNPN, CDR2 SVGIG (reference sequence). The CDR3 loop spans 16 amino acids. The CDR3, as DNA: TGTGCCTTAGGGCCTAGCGGATTATCTTCCTACAATGAGCAGTTCTTC. It yields the protein CALGPSGLSSYNEQFF.

This chain joins TRBV12-3 or TRBV12-4 and TRBJ1-1; D unresolved. The ends were cut back, 2 bases at V and 5 bases at J, with 9 bases in the middle. The CDR3 sequence is 13 residues long. CDR3 sequence (DNA): TGTGCCAGCAGTTTACGGGGAGGGACTGAAGCTTTCTTT. It is translated as CASSLRGGTEAFF.